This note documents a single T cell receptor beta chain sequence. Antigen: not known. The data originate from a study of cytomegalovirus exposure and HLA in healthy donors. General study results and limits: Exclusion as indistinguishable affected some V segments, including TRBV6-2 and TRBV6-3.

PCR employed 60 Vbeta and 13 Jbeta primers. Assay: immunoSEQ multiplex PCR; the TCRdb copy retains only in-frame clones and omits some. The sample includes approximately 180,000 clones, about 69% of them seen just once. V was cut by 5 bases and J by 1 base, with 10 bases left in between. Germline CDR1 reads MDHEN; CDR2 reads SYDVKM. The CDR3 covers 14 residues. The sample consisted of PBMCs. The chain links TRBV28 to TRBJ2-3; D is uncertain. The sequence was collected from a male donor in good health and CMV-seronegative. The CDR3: CASSDYGGTDTQYF. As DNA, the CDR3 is TGTGCCAGCAGTGATTACGGTGGCACAGATACGCAGTATTTT.